This T cell receptor (beta chain) derives from a study of blood T cell repertoires in COVID-19. Study at large: Acute and convalescent COVID-19 samples came from the United States, Italy and Spain. T cells, B-cell-depleted T cells, or PBMCs supplied cDNA or gDNA.

The CDR3 length is 13 residues. The germline V and J ends were trimmed by 0 bases and 7 bases, with 5 bases remaining between them. Germline V gives CDR1 SGHNT, CDR2 YYREEE (reference sequence). The authors' processing: Using reference gene primer amplification, nucleated cell counts were estimated. This table comes from immunoSEQ multiplex PCR, and its TCRdb copy is limited to in-frame clones, with some not included. The V and J calls and clone size come from that table; D and trimming were worked out from the DNA. The table has 95,000 to 100,000 clones, roughly 86% seen once. Material for sequencing was peripheral blood. V is TRBV5-4 and J is TRBJ1-6; D is unclear. This clonotype was sampled from a woman between 25 and 40 years old with acute or convalescent COVID-19. For the CDR3, the DNA is TGTGCCAGCAGCTTGGACTCGAATTCACCCCTCCACTTT. The encoded protein is CASSLDSNSPLHF.